This is a list of T cell receptor beta chains from one sample in a study of T cell responses to AZD1222 COVID-19 vaccine. Repertoires were generated with immunoSEQ multiplex PCR, while TCRdb's copy carries only in-frame clones and drops some. The table has 120,000 or so clones, about 88% seen once. Material: peripheral blood, obtained 28 days after the second AZD1222 dose. The receptors were sampled from an adult who received the AZD1222 COVID-19 vaccine. The conserved cysteine and the conserved F or W are not part of the CDR3 here. Not every row has a clone size; where given, it reads once, few, many or a size class.

abundance: few
v_gene: TRBV7-2
CDR3aa: ASSPGGEYGYT

abundance: .
v_gene: TRBV4-2
CDR3aa: ASSPSKGGVRTDTQY

abundance: few
v_gene: TRBV19
CDR3aa: ASSWGSRASNYGYT

abundance: .
v_gene: TRBV14
CDR3aa: ASSPYLGNEQF

abundance: .
v_gene: TRBV5-1
CDR3aa: ASSLWRQNTEAF

abundance: .
v_gene: TRBV28
CDR3aa: ASRRTGGSWGNTIY

abundance: .
v_gene: TRBV19
CDR3aa: ASSVGTAPRNTIY

abundance: once
v_gene: TRBV4-1
CDR3aa: ASSHSGGYTDTQY

abundance: .
v_gene: TRBV11-3
CDR3aa: ASSRSDRGENEQF

abundance: .
v_gene: TRBV6-5
CDR3aa: ASSLGQFNQPQH

abundance: .
v_gene: TRBV7-8
CDR3aa: ASSYGHTEAF

abundance: .
v_gene: TRBV23-1
CDR3aa: ASPAGLSSYNEQF

abundance: once
v_gene: TRBV5-1
CDR3aa: ASSPGGGADTQY